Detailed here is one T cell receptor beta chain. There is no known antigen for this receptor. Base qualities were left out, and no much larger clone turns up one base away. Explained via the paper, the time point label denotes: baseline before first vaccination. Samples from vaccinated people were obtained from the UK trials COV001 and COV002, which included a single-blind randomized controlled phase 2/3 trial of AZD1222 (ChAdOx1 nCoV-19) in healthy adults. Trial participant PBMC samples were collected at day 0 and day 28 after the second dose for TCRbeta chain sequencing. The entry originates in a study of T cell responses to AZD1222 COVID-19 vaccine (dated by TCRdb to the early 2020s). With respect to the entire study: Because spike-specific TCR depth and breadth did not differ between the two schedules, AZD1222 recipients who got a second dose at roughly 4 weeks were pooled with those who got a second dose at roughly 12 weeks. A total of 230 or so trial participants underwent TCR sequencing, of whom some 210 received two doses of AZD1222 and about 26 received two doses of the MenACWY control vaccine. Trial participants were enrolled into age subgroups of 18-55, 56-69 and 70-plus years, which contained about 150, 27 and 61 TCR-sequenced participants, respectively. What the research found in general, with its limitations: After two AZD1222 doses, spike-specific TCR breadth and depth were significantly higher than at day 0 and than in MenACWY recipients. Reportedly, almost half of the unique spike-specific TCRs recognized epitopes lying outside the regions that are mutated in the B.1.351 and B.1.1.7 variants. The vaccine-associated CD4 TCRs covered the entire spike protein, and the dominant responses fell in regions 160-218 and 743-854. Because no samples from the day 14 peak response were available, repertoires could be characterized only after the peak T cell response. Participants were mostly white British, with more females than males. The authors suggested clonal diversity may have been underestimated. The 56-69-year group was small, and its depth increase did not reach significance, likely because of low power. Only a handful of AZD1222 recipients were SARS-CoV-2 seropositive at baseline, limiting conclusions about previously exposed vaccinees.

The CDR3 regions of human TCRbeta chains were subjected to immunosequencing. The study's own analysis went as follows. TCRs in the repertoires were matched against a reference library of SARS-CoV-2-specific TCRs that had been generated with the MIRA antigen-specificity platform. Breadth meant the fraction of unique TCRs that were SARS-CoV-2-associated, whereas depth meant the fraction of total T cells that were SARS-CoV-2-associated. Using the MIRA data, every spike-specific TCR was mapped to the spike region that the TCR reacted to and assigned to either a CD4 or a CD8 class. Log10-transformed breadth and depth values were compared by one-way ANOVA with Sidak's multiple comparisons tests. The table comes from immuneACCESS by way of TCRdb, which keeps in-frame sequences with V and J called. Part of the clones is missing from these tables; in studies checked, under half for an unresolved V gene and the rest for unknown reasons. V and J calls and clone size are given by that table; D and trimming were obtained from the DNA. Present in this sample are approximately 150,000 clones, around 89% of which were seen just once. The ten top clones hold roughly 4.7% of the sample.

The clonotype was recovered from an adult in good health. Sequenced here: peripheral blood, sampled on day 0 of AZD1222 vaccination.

The nucleotide sequence is given as TGTGCCAGCAGCTCTAGCGGGTTTAATCCCGATACGCAGTATTTT. It translates to CASSSSGFNPDTQYF. Here the chain combines TRBV6-5 and TRBJ2-3; 8 middle bases align to TRBD2. From the cysteine up to the phenylalanine, the CDR3 has a length of 15 residues. Kept here is only the CDR3 DNA, which spans 45 bases and is read in frame from base 1. V is pruned by 6 bases and J by 6 bases, leaving 11 bases of the junction without a gene match. Looking up the germline V gene yields CDR1 MNHEY and CDR2 SVGAGI.